The 22 T cell receptor beta chains given below trace back to one sample, sequenced in a study of blood T cell repertoires in COVID-19. Measured with immunoSEQ multiplex PCR; TCRdb has only the in-frame clones, and not every one. The sample contains approximately 230,000 clones, around 86% of which appear only once. Sequencing was performed on peripheral blood. These receptors all come from a man under 40 who had recovered from COVID-19.

This clone was observed once. The genes are TRBV7-2 and TRBJ2-2; 8 bases map to TRBD1. The CDR3 has 15 residues. Trimming cost V 5 bases and J 4 bases; bases outside gene matches: 6. The germline V gene encodes CDR1 SGHTA and CDR2 FQGNSA. CDR3 residues: CASSPLQGVTGELFF. The CDR3 DNA reads TGTGCCAGCAGCCCTCTACAGGGGGTCACCGGGGAGCTGTTTTTT.

The chain employs TRBV11-2 and TRBJ2-7; D not certain. Germline values: CDR1 SGHAT, CDR2 FQNNGV. The CDR3 length is 17 residues. The V end lost 0 bases, the J end lost 5 bases, and 20 bases lay between the germline ends. The CDR3 region is CASSLDRETIKTHEQYF. The DNA for the CDR3 is TGTGCCAGCAGCTTAGATCGCGAGACAATTAAAACTCACGAGCAGTACTTC.

This chain connects TRBV5-4 to TRBJ2-5; 8 bases fit TRBD2. With 0 bases clipped from V and 1 base from J, the junction kept 2 bases outside the gene matches. The CDR3 spans 15 residues. Germline V gene lookup returns CDR1 SGHNT and CDR2 YYREEE (reference sequence). The CDR3 DNA reads as TGTGCCAGCAGCTTGGATAGCGGGGTCCAAGAGACCCAGTACTTC. It encodes CASSLDSGVQETQYF.

The chain uses TRBV6-5 and TRBJ2-7; tentative D call: TRBD1 (5 bases). This CDR3 is 13 amino acids long. V lost 6 bases and J lost 2, with 11 bases in between. CDR1 MNHEY and CDR2 SVGAGI come from the germline V gene. CDR3 protein: CASRVDRPYEQYF. The CDR3, as DNA: TGTGCCAGCAGGGTCGACAGACCCTACGAGCAGTACTTC.

This chain connects TRBV7-2 to TRBJ1-2; D remains ambiguous. Germline values: CDR1 SGHTA, CDR2 FQGNSA. This CDR3 has 12 residues. The V and J ends lost 2 bases and 8 bases respectively, with 9 bases between them. The CDR3 protein is CASSLYGVGYTF. In DNA form, the CDR3 reads TGTGCCAGCAGCTTATACGGGGTGGGCTACACCTTC.

This clone was found once. The CDR3 sequence: CASSLGGRQGVGETQYF. In nucleotides, the CDR3 is TGTGCCAGCAGCTTAGGTGGCCGACAGGGGGTAGGGGAGACCCAGTACTTC. The chain has TRBV11-2 and TRBJ2-5, with 9 bases lining up with TRBD1. The germline gives CDR1 SGHAT, CDR2 FQNNGV. This CDR3 contains 17 residues. V was clipped by 1 base and J by 5 bases; unmatched bases: 11.

The CDR3 region is CSGAPTGTETQYF. The DNA of the CDR3 is TGCAGCGGTGCCCCGACAGGGACAGAGACCCAGTACTTC. V gene TRBV29-1 combines with J gene TRBJ2-5; 7 nucleotides line up with TRBD1. CDR1 is SQVTM, CDR2 ANQGSEA, per germline. V dropped 7 bases and J dropped 4; count of bases not matched to a gene: 9. The length of the CDR3 is 13 residues.

The chain uses TRBV27 and TRBJ1-2; D is ambiguous. Trimming pared 7 bases from V and 2 bases from J, leaving 17 bases between. The CDR3 contains 15 residues. From germline, CDR1 is MNHEY and CDR2 SMNVEV (reference sequence). CDR3 sequence (DNA): TGTGCCAGCAAGGAAGAGGGAGGCCGAAACTATGGCTACACCTTC. Its translation: CASKEEGGRNYGYTF.

This clone was picked up a small number of times. The chain recombines TRBV2 with TRBJ2-3; D is unresolved. Germline assignment: CDR1 SNHLY and CDR2 FYNNEI. The CDR3 spans 15 residues. V was trimmed by 1 base and J by 7 bases, leaving 15 bases between them. The CDR3 DNA reads TGTGCCAGCAGTGAAGAGCCCCTAATCGTGAATACGCAGTATTTT. Protein: CASSEEPLIVNTQYF.

V gene TRBV19 combines with J gene TRBJ1-1; weak D call: TRBD1 (6 bases). Trimming cost V 6 bases and J 1 base, with 9 bases left between them. Germline values: CDR1 LNHDA, CDR2 SQIVND (reference sequence). The CDR3 length is 13 residues. Here the CDR3 reads CASSSTGNTEAFF. CDR3 DNA sequence: TGTGCCAGTAGCTCGACAGGGAACACTGAAGCTTTCTTT.

The J gene is TRBJ1-1, the V gene TRBV25-1, with D tentatively TRBD1 (5 bases). The CDR3 runs 13 residues. The V end lost 6 bases, the J end lost 5 bases, and 13 bases lay between the germline ends. Germline CDR1 and CDR2: MGHDK and SYGVNS. CDR3 DNA: TGTGCCAGCAGGCTTCAGGGTTCTACTGAAGCTTTCTTT. It is translated as CASRLQGSTEAFF.

The chain is built from TRBV9 and TRBJ2-1; D call uncertain. The CDR3 has 13 amino acids. The germline V and J ends were trimmed by 0 bases and 9 bases, with 10 bases remaining between them. In germline, CDR1 is SGDLS, CDR2 YYNGEE. The CDR3 sequence: CASSVVKTGEQFF. The CDR3 nucleotides are TGTGCCAGCAGCGTAGTTAAAACGGGTGAGCAGTTCTTC.

This sequence joins TRBV7-9 and TRBJ2-3; 7 bases agree with TRBD1. Unmatched junction bases numbered 10, after V lost 7 bases and J lost 3 bases. The germline V gene encodes CDR1 SEHNR and CDR2 FQNEAQ (reference sequence). The CDR3 loop spans 15 amino acids. This CDR3 reads CASILDRPQTDTQYF. The CDR3 region has the DNA TGTGCCAGCATCTTGGACAGGCCACAAACAGATACGCAGTATTTT.

This clone was picked up one time. The chain joins TRBV7-2 to TRBJ2-5; D not resolved. Trimming pared 1 base from V and 8 bases from J, leaving 14 bases between. Germline V lookup: CDR1 SGHTA, CDR2 FQGNSA. CDR3 length: 14 residues. CDR3 protein: CASSLEPGQNTQYF. DNA of the CDR3: TGTGCCAGCAGCTTAGAGCCAGGCCAGAATACCCAGTACTTC.

The rearrangement links TRBV10-1 to TRBJ1-1; tentatively, D is TRBD1 (5 bases). CDR3 size: 11 residues. Trimming pared 11 bases from V and 1 base from J, leaving 8 bases between. The germline V gene encodes CDR1 WNHNN and CDR2 SYGVQD (reference sequence). CDR3 residues: CADRRNTEAFF. The CDR3 DNA follows: TGCGCCGACAGACGGAACACTGAAGCTTTCTTT.

The chain has TRBV9 and TRBJ2-5; weak D call: TRBD1 (6 bases). The CDR3 covers 13 residues. Looked up from germline, CDR1 is SGDLS and CDR2 is YYNGEE. Trimming removed 4 bases from V and 3 bases from J, with 10 bases in between. This chain's CDR3 is CASSSWTEETQYF. In DNA, the CDR3 is TGTGCCAGCAGCTCCTGGACAGAAGAGACCCAGTACTTC.

The J gene is TRBJ1-3, the V gene TRBV5-1; D might be TRBD1 (6 bases). Trimming took off 4 bases at V and 4 bases at J, with 18 bases between the two ends. The CDR3 length is 16 residues. CDR1 SGHRS and CDR2 YFSETQ come from the germline V gene. The chain's CDR3 is CASSPGSGGQGNTIYF. CDR3 coding DNA: TGCGCCAGCAGCCCAGGATCGGGGGGGCAAGGAAACACCATATATTTT.

The rearrangement joins TRBV24-1 to TRBJ2-1; TRBD2 agrees at 16 bases. This CDR3 comprises 16 residues. V dropped 3 bases and J dropped 9; count of bases not matched to a gene: 4. The germline V gene has CDR1 KGHDR and CDR2 SFDVKD. CDR3 DNA: TGTGCCACCAGTGATGGGACTAGCGGGGGGGCCCGTGAGCAGTTCTTC. As protein: CATSDGTSGGAREQFF.

The CDR3 region has the DNA TGTGCCAGCAGTTCCGTGGACAGCCCTAACTATGGCTACACCTTC. Translation gives CASSSVDSPNYGYTF. The chain links TRBV27 to TRBJ1-2; D perhaps matches TRBD1 (6 bases). Trimming pared 4 bases from V and 0 bases from J, leaving 12 bases between. The CDR3 runs 15 residues. CDR1 and CDR2 from the germline V gene are MNHEY and SMNVEV (reference sequence).

The J gene is TRBJ1-4, the V gene TRBV5-1; TRBD1 aligns across 9 bases. Per germline, CDR1 SGHRS and CDR2 YFSETQ. The CDR3 is 15 amino acids. With 4 bases clipped from V and 8 bases from J, the junction kept 9 bases outside the gene matches. The CDR3 region is CASSIGQGPAEKLFF. The CDR3 region has the DNA TGCGCCAGCAGCATCGGACAGGGGCCGGCCGAAAAACTGTTTTTT.

This chain links TRBV2 with TRBJ1-5, with 7 bases identical to TRBD1. The CDR3 has 14 amino acids. The trim removed 4 bases at V and 4 bases at J, leaving 4 bases unmatched. Germline-derived CDR1 and CDR2 are SNHLY and FYNNEI. CDR3 in DNA: TGTGCCAGCAGTGGACAGGGATTTAATCAGCCCCAGCATTTT. Amino acid sequence: CASSGQGFNQPQHF.

The J gene is TRBJ1-1, the V gene TRBV7-6, with unresolved D. Germline CDR1 and CDR2: SGHVS and FNYEAQ. Trimming removed 1 base at V and 1 base at J, with 10 bases between. This CDR3 is built from 15 residues. The CDR3 here is CASSLGNSGNTEAFF. The CDR3 nucleotides are TGTGCCAGCAGCTTAGGAAACAGCGGGAACACTGAAGCTTTCTTT.